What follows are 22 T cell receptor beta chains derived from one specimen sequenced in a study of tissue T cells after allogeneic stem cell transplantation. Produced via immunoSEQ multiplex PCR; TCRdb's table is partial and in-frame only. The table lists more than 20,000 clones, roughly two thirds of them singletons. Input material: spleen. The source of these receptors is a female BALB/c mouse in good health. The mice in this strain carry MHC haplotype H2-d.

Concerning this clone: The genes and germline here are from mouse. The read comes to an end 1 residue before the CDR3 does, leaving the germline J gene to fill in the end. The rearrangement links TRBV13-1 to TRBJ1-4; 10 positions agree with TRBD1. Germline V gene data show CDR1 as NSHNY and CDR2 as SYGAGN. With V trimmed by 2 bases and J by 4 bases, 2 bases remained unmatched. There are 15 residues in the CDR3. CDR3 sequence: CASSERDRGNERLFF. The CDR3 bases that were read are TGTGCCAGCAGTGAGCGGGACAGGGGCAACGAAAGATTATTT. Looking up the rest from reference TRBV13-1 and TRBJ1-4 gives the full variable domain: EAAVTQSPRNKVTVTGGNVTLSCRQTNSHNYMYWYRQDTGHGLRLIHYSYGAGNLRIGDVPDGYKATRTTQEDFFLLLELASPSQTSLYFCASSERDRGNERLFFGHGTKLSVL.

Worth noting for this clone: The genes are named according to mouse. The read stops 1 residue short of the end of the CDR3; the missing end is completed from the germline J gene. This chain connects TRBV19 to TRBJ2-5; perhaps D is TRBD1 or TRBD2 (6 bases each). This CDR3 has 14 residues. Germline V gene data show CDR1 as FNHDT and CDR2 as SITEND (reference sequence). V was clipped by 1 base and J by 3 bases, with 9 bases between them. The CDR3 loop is CASSIRGRQDTQYF. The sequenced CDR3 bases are TGTGCCAGCAGTATACGGGGGCGGCAAGACACCCAGTAC.

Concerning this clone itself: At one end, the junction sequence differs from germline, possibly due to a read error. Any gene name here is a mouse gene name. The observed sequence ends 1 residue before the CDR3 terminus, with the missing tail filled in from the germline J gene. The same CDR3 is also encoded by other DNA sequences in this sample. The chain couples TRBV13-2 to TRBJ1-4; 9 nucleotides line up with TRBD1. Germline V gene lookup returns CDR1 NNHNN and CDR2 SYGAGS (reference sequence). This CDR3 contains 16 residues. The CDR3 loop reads CASGDRTGVSNERLFF. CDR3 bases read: TGTGCCAGCGGTGATCGGACAGGGGTTTCCAACGAAAGGTTATTT.

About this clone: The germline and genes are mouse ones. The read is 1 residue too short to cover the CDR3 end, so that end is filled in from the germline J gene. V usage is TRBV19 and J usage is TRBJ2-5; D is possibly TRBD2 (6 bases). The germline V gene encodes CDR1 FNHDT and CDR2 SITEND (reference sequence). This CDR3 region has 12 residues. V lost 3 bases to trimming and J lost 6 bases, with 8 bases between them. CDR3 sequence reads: CASSRGVDTQYF. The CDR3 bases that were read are TGTGCCAGCAGTAGGGGGGTTGACACCCAGTAC. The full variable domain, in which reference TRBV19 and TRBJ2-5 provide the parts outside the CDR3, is GGIITQTPKFLIGQEGQKLTLKCQQNFNHDTMYWYRQDSGKGLRLIYYSITENDLQKGDLSEGYDASREKKSSFSLTVTSAQKNEMAVFLCASSRGVDTQYFGPGTRLLVL.

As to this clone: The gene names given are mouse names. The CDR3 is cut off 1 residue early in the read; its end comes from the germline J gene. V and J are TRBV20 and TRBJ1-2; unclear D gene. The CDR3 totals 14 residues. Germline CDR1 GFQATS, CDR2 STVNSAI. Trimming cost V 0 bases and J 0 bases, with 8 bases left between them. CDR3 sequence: CGARDHGSNSDYTF. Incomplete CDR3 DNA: TGTGGTGCTAGGGATCATGGATCAAACTCCGACTACACC.

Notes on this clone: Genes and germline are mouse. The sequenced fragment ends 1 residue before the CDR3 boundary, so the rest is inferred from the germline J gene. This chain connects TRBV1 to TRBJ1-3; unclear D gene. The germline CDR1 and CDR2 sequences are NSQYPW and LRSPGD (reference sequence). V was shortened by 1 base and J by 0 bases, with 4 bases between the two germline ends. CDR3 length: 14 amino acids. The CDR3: CTCSAGGSGNTLYF. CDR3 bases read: TGCACCTGCAGTGCAGGGGGTTCTGGAAATACGCTCTAT.

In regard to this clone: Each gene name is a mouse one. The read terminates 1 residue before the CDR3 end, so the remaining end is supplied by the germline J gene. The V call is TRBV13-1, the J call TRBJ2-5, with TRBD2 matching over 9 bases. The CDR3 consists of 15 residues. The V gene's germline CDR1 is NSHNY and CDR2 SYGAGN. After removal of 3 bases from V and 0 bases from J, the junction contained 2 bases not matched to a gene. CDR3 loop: CASSVDWGNQDTQYF. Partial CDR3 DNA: TGTGCCAGCAGTGTGGACTGGGGAAACCAAGACACCCAGTAC.

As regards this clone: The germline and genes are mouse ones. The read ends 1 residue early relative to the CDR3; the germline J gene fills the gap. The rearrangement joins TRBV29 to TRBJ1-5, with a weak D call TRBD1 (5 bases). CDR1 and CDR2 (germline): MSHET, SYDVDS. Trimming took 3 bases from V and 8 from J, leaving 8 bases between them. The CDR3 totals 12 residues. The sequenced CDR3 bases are TGTGCTAGCAGTTTGGGGGTGGAGGCTCCGCTT. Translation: CASSLGVEAPL. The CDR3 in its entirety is CASSLGVEAPLF. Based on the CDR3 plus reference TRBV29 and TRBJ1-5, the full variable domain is DMKVTQMPRYLIKRMGENVLLECGQDMSHETMYWYRQDPGLGLQLIYISYDVDSNSEGDIPKGYRVSRKKREHFSLILDSAKTNQTSVYFCASSLGVEAPLFGEGTRLSVL.

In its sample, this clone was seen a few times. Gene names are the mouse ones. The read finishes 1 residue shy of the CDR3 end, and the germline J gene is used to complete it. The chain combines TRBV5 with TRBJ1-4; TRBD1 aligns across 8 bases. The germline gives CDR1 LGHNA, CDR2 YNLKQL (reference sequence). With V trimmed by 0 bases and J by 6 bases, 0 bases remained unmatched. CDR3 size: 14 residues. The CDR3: CASSQDRGHERLFF. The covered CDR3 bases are TGTGCCAGCAGCCAAGACAGGGGGCACGAAAGATTATTT.

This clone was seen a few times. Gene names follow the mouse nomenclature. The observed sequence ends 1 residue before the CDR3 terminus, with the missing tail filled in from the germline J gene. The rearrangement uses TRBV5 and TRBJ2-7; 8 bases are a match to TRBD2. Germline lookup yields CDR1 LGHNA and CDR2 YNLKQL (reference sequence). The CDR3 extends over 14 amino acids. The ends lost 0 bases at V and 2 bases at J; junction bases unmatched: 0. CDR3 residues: CASSQETGAYEQYF. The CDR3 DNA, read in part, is TGTGCCAGCAGCCAAGAGACTGGGGCCTATGAACAGTAC.

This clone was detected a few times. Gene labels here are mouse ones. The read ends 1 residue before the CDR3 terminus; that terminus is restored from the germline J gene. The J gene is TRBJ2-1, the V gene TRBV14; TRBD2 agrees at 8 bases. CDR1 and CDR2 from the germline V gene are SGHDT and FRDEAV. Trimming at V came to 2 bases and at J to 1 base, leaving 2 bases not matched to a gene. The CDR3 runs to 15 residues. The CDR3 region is CASSLGGRNYAEQFF. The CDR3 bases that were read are TGTGCCAGCAGTTTGGGGGGGCGAAACTATGCTGAGCAGTTC.

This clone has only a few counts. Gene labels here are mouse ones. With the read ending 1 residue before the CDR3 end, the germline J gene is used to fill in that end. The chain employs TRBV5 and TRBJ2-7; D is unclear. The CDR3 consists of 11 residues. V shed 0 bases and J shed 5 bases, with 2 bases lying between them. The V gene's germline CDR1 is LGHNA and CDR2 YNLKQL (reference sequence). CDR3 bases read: TGTGCCAGCAGCCAAGATAATGAACAGTAC. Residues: CASSQDNEQY. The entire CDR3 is CASSQDNEQYF.

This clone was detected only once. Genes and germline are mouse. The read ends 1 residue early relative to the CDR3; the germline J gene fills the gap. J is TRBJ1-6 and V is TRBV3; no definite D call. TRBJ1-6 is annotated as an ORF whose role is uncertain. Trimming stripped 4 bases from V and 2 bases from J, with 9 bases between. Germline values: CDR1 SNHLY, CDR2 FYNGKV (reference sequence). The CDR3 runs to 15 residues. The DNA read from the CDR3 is TGTGCCAGCAGCTCCCCGGCCCCCTATAATTCGCCCCTCTAC. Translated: CASSSPAPYNSPLY. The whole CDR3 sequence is CASSSPAPYNSPLYF.

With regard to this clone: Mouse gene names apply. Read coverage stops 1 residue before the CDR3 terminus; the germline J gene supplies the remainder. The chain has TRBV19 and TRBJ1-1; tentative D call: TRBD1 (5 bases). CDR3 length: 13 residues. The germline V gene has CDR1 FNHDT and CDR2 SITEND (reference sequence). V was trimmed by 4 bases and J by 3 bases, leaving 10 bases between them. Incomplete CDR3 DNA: TGTGCCAGCAGTGGGGGGGGAGACACAGAAGTCTTC. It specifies CASSGGGDTEVF. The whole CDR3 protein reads CASSGGGDTEVFF.

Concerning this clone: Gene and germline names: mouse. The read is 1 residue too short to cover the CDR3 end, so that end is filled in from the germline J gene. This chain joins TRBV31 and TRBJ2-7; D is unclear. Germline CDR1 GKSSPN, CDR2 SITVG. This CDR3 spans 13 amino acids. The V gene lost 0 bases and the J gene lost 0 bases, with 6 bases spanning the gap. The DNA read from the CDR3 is TGTGCCTGGAGTCTAAAGAGCTCCTATGAACAGTAC. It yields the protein CAWSLKSSYEQY. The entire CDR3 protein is CAWSLKSSYEQYF.

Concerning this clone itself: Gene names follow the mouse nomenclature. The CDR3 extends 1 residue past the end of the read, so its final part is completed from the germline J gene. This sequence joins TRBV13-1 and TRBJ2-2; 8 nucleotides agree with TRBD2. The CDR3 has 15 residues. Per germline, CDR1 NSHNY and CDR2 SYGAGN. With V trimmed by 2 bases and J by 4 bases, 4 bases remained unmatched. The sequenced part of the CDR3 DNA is TGTGCCAGCAGTGAAGGGGGGGCAGTCACCGGGCAGCTCTAC. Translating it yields CASSEGGAVTGQLY. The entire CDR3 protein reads CASSEGGAVTGQLYF.

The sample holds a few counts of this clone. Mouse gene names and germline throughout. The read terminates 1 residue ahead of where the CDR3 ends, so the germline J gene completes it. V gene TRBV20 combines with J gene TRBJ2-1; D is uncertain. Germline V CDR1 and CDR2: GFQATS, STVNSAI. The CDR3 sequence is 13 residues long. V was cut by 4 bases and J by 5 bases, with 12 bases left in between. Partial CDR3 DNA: TGTGGTGCTATTTTCCGGTCCCATGCTGAGCAGTTC. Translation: CGAIFRSHAEQF. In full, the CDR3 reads CGAIFRSHAEQFF.

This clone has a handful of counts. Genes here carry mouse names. CDR3 sequence reads: CASSLPGGEQYF. The CDR3 bases that were read are TGTGCCAGCAGTTTACCGGGAGGTGAACAGTAC. The chain has TRBV15 and TRBJ2-7; D call uncertain. The CDR3 end lies 1 residue beyond the end of the read and is filled in from the germline J gene. V lost 2 bases and J 6 bases, leaving 8 bases between the germline ends. This CDR3 comprises 12 residues. The V gene's germline CDR1 is SGHND and CDR2 FRSKSL. Full variable domain (remainder filled in from reference TRBV15 and TRBJ2-7): DAGVTQTPRHEVAEKGQTIILKCEPVSGHNDLFWYRQTKIQGLELLSYFRSKSLMEDGGAFKDRFKAEMLNSSFSTLKIQPTEPKDSAVYLCASSLPGGEQYFGPGTRLTVL.

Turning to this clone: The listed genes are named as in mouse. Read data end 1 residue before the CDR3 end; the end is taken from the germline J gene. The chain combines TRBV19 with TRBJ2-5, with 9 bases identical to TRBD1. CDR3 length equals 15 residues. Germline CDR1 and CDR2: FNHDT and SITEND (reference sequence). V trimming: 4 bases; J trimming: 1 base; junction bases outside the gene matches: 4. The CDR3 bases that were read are TGTGCCAGCAGTTTCTGGACAGGGGACCAAGACACCCAGTAC. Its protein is CASSFWTGDQDTQY. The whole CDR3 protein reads CASSFWTGDQDTQYF.

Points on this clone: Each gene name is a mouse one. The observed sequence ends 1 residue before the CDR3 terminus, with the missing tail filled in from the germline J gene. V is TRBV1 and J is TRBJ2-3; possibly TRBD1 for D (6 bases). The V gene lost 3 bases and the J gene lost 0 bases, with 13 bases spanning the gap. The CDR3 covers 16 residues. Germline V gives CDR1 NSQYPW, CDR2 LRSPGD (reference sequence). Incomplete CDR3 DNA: TGCACCTGCAGTGCCTGGGACAAAACTAGTGCAGAAACGCTGTAT. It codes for CTCSAWDKTSAETLY. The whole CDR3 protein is CTCSAWDKTSAETLYF.

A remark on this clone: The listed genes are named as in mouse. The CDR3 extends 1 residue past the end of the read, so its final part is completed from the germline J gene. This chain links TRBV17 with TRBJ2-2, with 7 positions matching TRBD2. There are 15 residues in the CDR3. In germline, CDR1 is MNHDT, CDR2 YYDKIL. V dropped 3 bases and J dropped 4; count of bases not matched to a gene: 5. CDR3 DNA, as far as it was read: TGTGCTAGCAGTAGGGACTGGAGGGGCACCGGGCAGCTCTAC. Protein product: CASSRDWRGTGQLY. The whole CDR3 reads CASSRDWRGTGQLYF.

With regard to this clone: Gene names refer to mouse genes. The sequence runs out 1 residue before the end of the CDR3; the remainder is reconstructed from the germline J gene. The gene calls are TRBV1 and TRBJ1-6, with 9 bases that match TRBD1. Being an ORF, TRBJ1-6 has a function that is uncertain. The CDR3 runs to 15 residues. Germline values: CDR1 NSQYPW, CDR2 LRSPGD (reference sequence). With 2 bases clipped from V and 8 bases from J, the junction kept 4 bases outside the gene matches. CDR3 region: CTCSASGTGYSPLYF. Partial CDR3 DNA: TGCACCTGCAGTGCATCCGGGACAGGGTATTCGCCCCTCTAC.